Described below is a single T cell receptor beta chain sequence and its context. Antigen: not known. This record comes from a study of T cells in Graves' hyperthyroidism and ophthalmopathy. RNA transcripts provided the source from which TCR beta CDR3 regions were amplified. The study used the HTBI primer set for a first-round RT-PCR of the TCR CDR3. TCRdb reprocessed the multiplex PCR reads with MiXCR, giving one entry per CDR3 protein. The data show nearly 600,000 distinct CDR3 sequences, about 15% seen once. Germline loops: CDR1 KGHDR, CDR2 SFDVKD. The ends were cut back, 5 bases at V and 7 bases at J, with 19 bases in the middle. CDR3 length: 15 residues. Each 10 ml fresh peripheral blood draw supplied the PBMCs. Study-level results: Most clonotypes that expanded in the thyroid above 0.001 also showed up in blood.

The chain is built from TRBV24-1 and TRBJ2-5; possible D gene TRBD1, 5 bases. The source is a woman between 25 and 40 years old with Graves' hyperthyroidism that later progressed to Graves' ophthalmopathy. The sequencing sample was made of blood. The CDR3 here is CATSGSPGSFGTQYF. The CDR3 region has the DNA TGTGCCACCAGTGGGTCCCCAGGGTCGTTCGGGACCCAGTACTTC.